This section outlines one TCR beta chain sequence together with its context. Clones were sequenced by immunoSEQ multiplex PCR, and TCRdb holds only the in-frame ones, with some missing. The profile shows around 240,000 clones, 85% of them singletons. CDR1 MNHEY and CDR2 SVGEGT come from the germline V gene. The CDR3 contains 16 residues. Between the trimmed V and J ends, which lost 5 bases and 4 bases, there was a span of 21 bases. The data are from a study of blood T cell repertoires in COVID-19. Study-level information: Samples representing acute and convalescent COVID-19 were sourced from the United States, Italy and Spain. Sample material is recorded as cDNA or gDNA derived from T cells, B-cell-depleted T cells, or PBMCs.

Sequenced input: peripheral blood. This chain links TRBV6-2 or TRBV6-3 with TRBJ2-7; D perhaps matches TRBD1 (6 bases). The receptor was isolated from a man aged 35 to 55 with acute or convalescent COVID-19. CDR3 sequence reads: CASSNPEQGSRYEQYF. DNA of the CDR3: TGTGCCAGCAGTAACCCGGAGCAGGGGAGTCGGTACGAGCAGTACTTC.